This TCR beta chain is drawn from a study of T cells after yellow fever vaccination. In the study overall: Each low-cell-number fraction was prepared by means of SMART-Seq v4 Ultra Low Input.

TCRdb itself ran the 5' RACE reads through MiXCR, one entry per CDR3 protein. The repertoire holds some 300,000 distinct CDR3 sequences, with approximately 8% as singletons. Unmatched junction bases numbered 11, after V lost 5 bases and J lost 5 bases. The CDR3 is made up of 15 amino acids. Germline V lookup: CDR1 DFQATT, CDR2 SNEGSKA (reference sequence). This clonotype was detected only a few times. Sequenced here: CD4+ T cells sorted from PBMCs, sampled 5 days after the yellow fever booster vaccination. The rearrangement links TRBV20-1 to TRBJ1-3; 8 positions match TRBD1. The sequence derives from a man aged 18 to 35 who received the YFV17D yellow fever vaccine. This chain's CDR3 is CSALPRAGGRNTIYF. Here the CDR3 DNA reads TGCAGTGCTTTACCCCGGGCAGGGGGCCGAAACACCATATATTTT.